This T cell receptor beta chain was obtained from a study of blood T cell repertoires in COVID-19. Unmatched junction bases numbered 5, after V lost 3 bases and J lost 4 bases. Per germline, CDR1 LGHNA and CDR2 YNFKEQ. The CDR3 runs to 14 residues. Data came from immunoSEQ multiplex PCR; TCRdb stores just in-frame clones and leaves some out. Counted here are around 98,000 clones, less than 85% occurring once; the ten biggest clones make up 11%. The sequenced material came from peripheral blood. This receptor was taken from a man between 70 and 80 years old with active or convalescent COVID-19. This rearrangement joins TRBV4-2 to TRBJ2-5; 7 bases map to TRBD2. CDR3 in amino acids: CASSQGTMRETQYF. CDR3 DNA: TGTGCCAGCAGCCAGGGGACTATGCGAGAGACCCAGTACTTC.